The rows below give T cell receptor beta chains drawn from one sample of a study of tumor T cells in aggressive B-cell lymphoma. Measured with immunoSEQ multiplex PCR; TCRdb has only the in-frame clones, and not every one. The sample has about 900 clones; around 77% are singletons. Input material: tumor tissue. All receptors come from an adult with diffuse large B cell lymphoma. Some clones in this sample may be carry-over from other donors' samples. The CDR3 runs from the conserved cysteine through the conserved F or W. Fields, in order: V gene, J gene, clone size, D gene, CDR3 protein, CDR3 DNA. D genes are given only for firm matches. For some rows the clone size is stated as once, few or many, or as a class when expanded; others skip it.

v_call: TRBV29-1; j_call: TRBJ2-7; clone_size: few; d_call: TRBD1; cdr3_aa: CSVVSPGQGRYEQYF; cdr3_nt: TGCAGCGTTGTGTCTCCGGGACAGGGGAGGTACGAGCAGTACTTC
v_call: TRBV7-9; j_call: TRBJ1-1; clone_size: few; d_call: NA; cdr3_aa: CASSSRAEAFF; cdr3_nt: TGTGCCAGCAGCTCCCGGGCTGAAGCTTTCTTT
v_call: TRBV29-1; j_call: TRBJ2-5; clone_size: NA; d_call: TRBD1; cdr3_aa: CSVRRDSLMETQYF; cdr3_nt: TGCAGCGTTAGACGGGACAGCCTTATGGAGACCCAGTACTTC
v_call: TRBV7-6; j_call: TRBJ2-2; clone_size: few; d_call: TRBD1; cdr3_aa: CASSRDGPGQLNTGELFF; cdr3_nt: TGTGCCAGCAGCAGAGACGGTCCGGGACAGCTAAACACCGGGGAGCTGTTTTTT
v_call: TRBV7-8; j_call: TRBJ1-4; clone_size: NA; d_call: NA; cdr3_aa: CASSLVREKLFF; cdr3_nt: TGTGCCAGCAGCTTAGTTCGTGAAAAACTGTTTTTT
v_call: TRBV12-5; j_call: TRBJ2-4; clone_size: NA; d_call: TRBD1; cdr3_aa: CASGPGQGSAKNIQYF; cdr3_nt: TGTGCTAGTGGTCCGGGACAGGGCTCAGCCAAAAACATTCAGTACTTC
v_call: TRBV9; j_call: TRBJ2-3; clone_size: NA; d_call: NA; cdr3_aa: CASSAPGGADTQYF; cdr3_nt: TGTGCCAGCAGCGCCCCAGGAGGGGCAGATACGCAGTATTTT
v_call: TRBV19; j_call: TRBJ2-3; clone_size: NA; d_call: TRBD2; cdr3_aa: CASSIDSSGGSDTQYF; cdr3_nt: TGTGCCAGTAGTATAGACTCTAGCGGGGGCTCAGATACGCAGTACTTT
v_call: TRBV14; j_call: TRBJ2-1; clone_size: hyperexpanded; d_call: TRBD1; cdr3_aa: CASSQVRTGGNEQFF; cdr3_nt: TGTGCCAGCAGCCAAGTTAGGACAGGGGGCAATGAGCAGTTCTTC
v_call: TRBV2; j_call: TRBJ2-7; clone_size: NA; d_call: TRBD1; cdr3_aa: CASSLEDRLREQYF; cdr3_nt: TGTGCCAGCAGTCTGGAGGACAGGTTACGAGAGCAGTACTTC
v_call: TRBV7-8; j_call: TRBJ2-7; clone_size: NA; d_call: TRBD1; cdr3_aa: CSSSTTGYEQYF; cdr3_nt: TGTTCCAGCAGCACGACAGGGTACGAGCAGTACTTC
v_call: TRBV7-2; j_call: TRBJ2-3; clone_size: NA; d_call: NA; cdr3_aa: CASSLGTVGLTDTQYF; cdr3_nt: TGTGCCAGCAGCTTAGGTACAGTGGGGCTCACAGATACGCAGTATTTT
v_call: TRBV18; j_call: TRBJ1-1; clone_size: NA; d_call: NA; cdr3_aa: CASDRGGRNTEAFF; cdr3_nt: TGTGCCAGCGACCGGGGGGGCCGGAACACTGAAGCTTTCTTT
v_call: TRBV2; j_call: TRBJ2-3; clone_size: NA; d_call: TRBD2; cdr3_aa: CASSPLGTSATDTQYF; cdr3_nt: TGTGCCAGCAGCCCCTTAGGGACTAGCGCCACAGATACGCAGTATTTT
v_call: TRBV5-1; j_call: TRBJ1-1; clone_size: few; d_call: NA; cdr3_aa: CASRVAGDLTEAFF; cdr3_nt: TGCGCCAGCAGAGTTGCAGGGGATCTCACTGAAGCTTTCTTT
v_call: TRBV7-8; j_call: TRBJ1-5; clone_size: once; d_call: NA; cdr3_aa: CASSLRQGPSQPQHF; cdr3_nt: TGTGCCAGCAGCTTACGCCAGGGGCCAAGTCAGCCCCAGCATTTT
v_call: TRBV6-1; j_call: TRBJ2-7; clone_size: NA; d_call: TRBD2; cdr3_aa: CASSEIAGGPSEQYF; cdr3_nt: TGTGCCAGCAGTGAAATAGCGGGGGGGCCTAGCGAGCAGTACTTC
v_call: TRBV4-3; j_call: TRBJ1-4; clone_size: NA; d_call: TRBD1; cdr3_aa: CASSELTGDATNEKLFF; cdr3_nt: TGCGCCAGCAGCGAGCTTACAGGGGACGCAACTAATGAAAAACTGTTTTTT
v_call: TRBV11-3; j_call: TRBJ2-7; clone_size: NA; d_call: NA; cdr3_aa: CASSHGSEQYF; cdr3_nt: TGTGCCAGCAGCCATGGTAGCGAGCAGTACTTC
v_call: TRBV27; j_call: TRBJ2-1; clone_size: NA; d_call: NA; cdr3_aa: CASSPGVYGDEQFF; cdr3_nt: TGTGCCAGCAGCCCCGGGGTTTACGGTGATGAGCAGTTCTTC
v_call: TRBV19; j_call: TRBJ1-5; clone_size: NA; d_call: NA; cdr3_aa: CASSSRGGGGNQPQHF; cdr3_nt: TGTGCCAGTAGTTCCAGGGGCGGTGGAGGCAATCAGCCCCAGCATTTT
v_call: TRBV6-5; j_call: TRBJ2-7; clone_size: NA; d_call: NA; cdr3_aa: CASSPRGLSYEQYF; cdr3_nt: TGTGCCAGCAGTCCCAGGGGTCTGTCCTACGAGCAGTACTTC
v_call: TRBV7-8; j_call: TRBJ2-1; clone_size: NA; d_call: TRBD2; cdr3_aa: CASSLELAVGNNEQFF; cdr3_nt: TGTGCCAGCAGCTTAGAACTAGCGGTGGGAAACAATGAGCAGTTCTTC
v_call: TRBV6-6; j_call: TRBJ1-5; clone_size: few; d_call: NA; cdr3_aa: CASIYGGSDQPQHF; cdr3_nt: TGTGCCAGCATCTACGGGGGGAGCGATCAGCCCCAGCATTTT
v_call: TRBV5-1; j_call: TRBJ2-5; clone_size: NA; d_call: NA; cdr3_aa: CASSLATSRWETQYF; cdr3_nt: TGCGCCAGCAGCTTGGCAACTAGCCGTTGGGAGACCCAGTACTTC
v_call: TRBV6-5; j_call: TRBJ2-7; clone_size: NA; d_call: NA; cdr3_aa: CASSYAGYEQYF; cdr3_nt: TGTGCCAGCAGTTACGCGGGGTACGAGCAGTACTTC
v_call: TRBV5-1; j_call: TRBJ1-3; clone_size: NA; d_call: NA; cdr3_aa: CASSQGYGGAGNTIYF; cdr3_nt: TGCGCCAGCAGCCAAGGTTACGGAGGGGCCGGAAACACCATATATTTT
v_call: TRBV9; j_call: TRBJ2-7; clone_size: NA; d_call: TRBD2; cdr3_aa: CASSTSGTSGGRAYEQYF; cdr3_nt: TGTGCCAGCAGCACCTCCGGGACTAGCGGGGGGAGAGCCTACGAGCAGTACTTC